This section outlines one T cell receptor (beta chain) sequence together with its context. Membership in each cohort depended on participant-reported clinical history. Original processing notes: From reference gene primer amplification, estimates of nucleated cell counts were derived. Assay used: immunoSEQ multiplex PCR; TCRdb lists only in-frame clones, some missing. V and J calls and clone size are copied from that table; D and trimming were computed from the DNA. The repertoire consists of about 170,000 clones, with approximately 80% occurring once and the leading ten covering roughly 12%. The CDR3 spans 13 residues. V lost 11 bases to trimming and J lost 0 bases, with 13 bases between them. Germline CDR1 MDHEN, CDR2 SYDVKM. This sample was taken from a study of blood T cell repertoires in COVID-19. Study background: Acute and convalescent COVID-19 samples came from the United States, Italy and Spain. T cells, B-cell-depleted T cells, or PBMCs provided the cDNA or gDNA that served as material.

The rearrangement joins TRBV28 to TRBJ1-1; a weak D match, TRBD1 (5 bases). The receptor was derived from a man aged 50 to 60 who had recovered from COVID-19. The sample was PBMCs or T cells enriched from blood (not recorded which). CDR3 nucleotides: TGTGCCGCCAAGGAGGGGATGAACACTGAAGCTTTCTTT. Its protein is CAAKEGMNTEAFF.